A single sample is the source of the 22 T cell receptor beta chains below, sequenced in a study of shared clonotypes between healthy human individuals. Sequencing used immunoSEQ multiplex PCR; TCRdb keeps in-frame clones, though not all of them. The repertoire consists of under 600,000 clones, with approximately 95% occurring once and the leading ten covering 0.055% to 0.075%. Material: naive CD4+ T cells sorted from blood. The subset denotes: CD45RA+ positively selected. The receptors shown here come from a woman in her 30s in good health.

The rearrangement links TRBV6-1 to TRBJ1-5, with D unclear. Germline CDR1 reads MNHNS; CDR2 reads SASEGT. The CDR3 is 14 residues long. The ends were cut back, 1 base at V and 10 bases at J, with 14 bases in the middle. CDR3 residues: CASSEGERIRPQHF. CDR3 DNA sequence: TGTGCCAGCAGTGAAGGGGAACGGATCCGACCCCAGCATTTT.

DNA for the CDR3: TGTGCCAGTAGAACTGGGGGGACTGGAAACACCATATATTTT. This gives the protein CASRTGGTGNTIYF. This rearrangement joins TRBV19 to TRBJ1-3, with D perhaps TRBD1 (5 bases). Looked up from germline, CDR1 is LNHDA and CDR2 is SQIVND (reference sequence). Between the trimmed V and J ends, which lost 6 bases and 2 bases, there was a span of 11 bases. The CDR3 is 14 residues long.

This clone was counted only a few times. V and J are TRBV2 and TRBJ1-5; no definite D call. This CDR3 has 14 amino acids. The V gene's germline CDR1 is SNHLY and CDR2 FYNNEI. V lost 4 bases, J lost 0 bases, and 7 bases lay in between. This chain's CDR3 is CASSGPDSNQPQHF. CDR3 DNA: TGTGCCAGCAGTGGGCCTGATAGCAATCAGCCCCAGCATTTT. The variable domain in full, completed from reference TRBV2 and TRBJ1-5, reads EPEVTQTPSHQVTQMGQEVILRCVPISNHLYFYWYRQILGQKVEFLVSFYNNEISEKSEIFDDQFSVERPDGSNFTLKIRSTKLEDSAMYFCASSGPDSNQPQHFGDGTRLSIL.

The gene calls are TRBV5-1 and TRBJ2-2; TRBD2 matches 10 bases. From germline, CDR1 is SGHRS and CDR2 YFSETQ. The CDR3 has 18 residues. J lost 7 bases, V lost 0 bases, and 12 bases had no gene match. The CDR3 protein is CASSLELAGAHGGGELFF. The CDR3 DNA sequence: TGCGCCAGCAGCTTGGAGCTAGCGGGAGCCCATGGTGGCGGGGAGCTGTTTTTT.

The chain carries TRBV29-1 and TRBJ2-5, with TRBD2 as a possible D gene (5 bases). This CDR3 is built from 13 residues. Germline CDR1 reads SQVTM; CDR2 reads ANQGSEA. V was pared by 7 bases and J by 4 bases, with 16 bases between. The CDR3 sequence is CSGHTQGGETQYF. The CDR3 bases are TGCAGCGGACATACACAAGGAGGAGAGACCCAGTACTTC.

V and J are TRBV19 and TRBJ1-5; D is unclear. Germline V gene data show CDR1 as LNHDA and CDR2 as SQIVND (reference sequence). The CDR3 runs to 13 residues. V was shortened by 4 bases and J by 7 bases, with 11 bases between the two germline ends. The CDR3 reads CASSTQTYQPQHF. In DNA, the CDR3 is TGTGCCAGTAGTACCCAAACGTACCAGCCCCAGCATTTT. Looking up the rest from reference TRBV19 and TRBJ1-5 gives the full variable domain: DGGITQSPKYLFRKEGQNVTLSCEQNLNHDAMYWYRQDPGQGLRLIYYSQIVNDFQKGDIAEGYSVSREKKESFPLTVTSAQKNPTAFYLCASSTQTYQPQHFGDGTRLSIL.

Here the CDR3 reads CASSRLSAPGVSYNEQFF. The CDR3 coding sequence is TGTGCCAGCAGTCGACTTAGTGCCCCGGGTGTGTCCTACAATGAGCAGTTCTTC. V and J are TRBV28 and TRBJ2-1; D is uncertain. This CDR3 region has 18 residues. Per the germline V gene, CDR1 is MDHEN and CDR2 is SYDVKM. Trimming removed 5 bases at V and 1 base at J, with 21 bases between.

This clone was picked up one time. V usage is TRBV27 and J usage is TRBJ2-2; 9 positions agree with TRBD1. This CDR3 is 15 amino acids long. Germline V gene data show CDR1 as MNHEY and CDR2 as SMNVEV (reference sequence). The V segment lost 5 bases and the J segment 8 bases; nucleotides outside the gene matches: 9. The CDR3 DNA reads as TGTGCCAGCAGTCCCGCCGGACAGGGGAGAGGGGAGCTGTTTTTT. The encoded protein is CASSPAGQGRGELFF.

This chain connects TRBV18 to TRBJ1-1; D is possibly TRBD1 (5 bases). Per the germline V gene, CDR1 is KGHSH and CDR2 is LQKENI. CDR3 length equals 15 residues. Between the trimmed V and J ends, which lost 5 bases and 4 bases, there was a span of 17 bases. The CDR3 DNA reads TGTGCCAGCTCAGAGGTGGCAGGGAGTCTCACTGAAGCTTTCTTT. This translates into CASSEVAGSLTEAFF.

The gene calls are TRBV5-1 and TRBJ1-3; D is uncertain. Germline CDR1 reads SGHRS; CDR2 reads YFSETQ. Trimming took off 0 bases at V and 2 bases at J, with 6 bases between the two ends. The CDR3 is made up of 14 amino acids. CDR3 amino acids: CASSLDMAGNTIYF. CDR3 DNA sequence: TGCGCCAGCAGCTTGGACATGGCTGGAAACACCATATATTTT.

The gene calls are TRBV7-3 and TRBJ2-5; no reliable D call. CDR1 and CDR2 (germline): SGHTA, FQGTGA. This CDR3 spans 13 amino acids. With 4 bases removed from V and 1 base from J, the gap between germline ends came to 7 bases. Written as DNA, the CDR3 is TGTGCCAGCAGCTACGATGTCCAAGAGACCCAGTACTTC. This sequence encodes CASSYDVQETQYF. The complete variable domain, with remaining parts taken from reference TRBV7-3 and TRBJ2-5, reads GAGVSQTPSNKVTEKGKYVELRCDPISGHTALYWYRQSLGQGPEFLIYFQGTGAADDSGLPNDRFFAVRPEGSVSTLKIQRTERGDSAVYLCASSYDVQETQYFGPGTRLLVL.

The rearrangement joins TRBV5-8 to TRBJ2-5; possibly TRBD2 for D (6 bases). Germline CDR1 and CDR2: SGHTS and YDEGEE. V gave up 4 bases and J gave up 3 bases, with 16 bases separating them. This CDR3 comprises 15 residues. CDR3 in amino acids: CASSVRVSGEETQYF. The DNA of the CDR3 is TGTGCCAGCAGCGTACGGGTCTCGGGGGAAGAGACCCAGTACTTC.

The V call is TRBV28, the J call TRBJ1-2; no clear D gene. The CDR3 loop spans 14 amino acids. CDR1 and CDR2 (germline): MDHEN, SYDVKM. V lost 5 bases and J 4 bases, leaving 14 bases between the germline ends. CDR3 sequence: CASSDVRDFYGYTF. The CDR3 nucleotides are TGTGCCAGCAGTGACGTGAGAGACTTCTATGGCTACACCTTC.

The chain couples TRBV11-1 to TRBJ2-1, with 7 bases aligning to TRBD2. This CDR3 region has 15 residues. The trim removed 5 bases at V and 6 bases at J, leaving 10 bases unmatched. Germline-derived CDR1 and CDR2 are SGHAT and FQDESV (reference sequence). This CDR3 is CASSDRAGGGNEQFF. DNA for the CDR3: TGTGCCAGCAGCGACAGAGCTGGGGGGGGCAATGAGCAGTTCTTC.

The chain uses TRBV28 and TRBJ1-1, with D hard to call. V lost 6 bases, J lost 3 bases, and 11 bases lay in between. Germline assignment: CDR1 MDHEN and CDR2 SYDVKM. The CDR3 has 13 residues. CDR3 nucleotide sequence: TGTGCCAGCAGCCCCCAGACTTACACTGAAGCTTTCTTT. Protein sequence: CASSPQTYTEAFF. The full variable domain, rest sourced from reference TRBV28 and TRBJ1-1, is DVKVTQSSRYLVKRTGEKVFLECVQDMDHENMFWYRQDPGLGLRLIYFSYDVKMKEKGDIPEGYSVSREKKERFSLILESASTNQTSMYLCASSPQTYTEAFFGQGTRLTVV.

The chain has TRBV5-4 and TRBJ2-5; D gene unclear. The germline V gene has CDR1 SGHNT and CDR2 YYREEE (reference sequence). There are 13 residues in the CDR3. V lost 1 base and J 5 bases, leaving 9 bases between the germline ends. The CDR3 here is CASSLPGRETQYF. The DNA of the CDR3 is TGTGCCAGCAGCTTGCCAGGTCGGGAGACCCAGTACTTC.

V is TRBV9 and J is TRBJ2-7; the D call may be TRBD1 or TRBD2 (6 bases each). The V and J ends lost 0 bases and 2 bases respectively, with 12 bases between them. The CDR3 is 15 amino acids. Germline V CDR1 and CDR2: SGDLS, YYNGEE. The CDR3 DNA is TGTGCCAGCAGCGTAGAAGGGGGGTGGACCTACGAGCAGTACTTC. Its protein is CASSVEGGWTYEQYF. Full variable domain (rest looked up from reference TRBV9 and TRBJ2-7): DSGVTQTPKHLITATGQRVTLRCSPRSGDLSVYWYQQSLDQGLQFLIQYYNGEERAKGNILERFSAQQFPDLHSELNLSSLELGDSALYFCASSVEGGWTYEQYFGPGTRLTVT.

This chain joins TRBV7-8 and TRBJ2-7, with D uncertain. The CDR3 is made up of 16 amino acids. Germline lookup yields CDR1 SGHVS and CDR2 FQNEAQ. Between the trimmed V and J ends, which lost 1 base and 3 bases, there was a span of 16 bases. DNA of the CDR3: TGTGCCAGCAGCTTAGTGTCAAGCAAACGCTTCTACGAGCAGTACTTC. Translating it yields CASSLVSSKRFYEQYF.

The chain joins TRBV7-2 to TRBJ1-5, with 7 bases matching TRBD1. The trim removed 1 base at V and 5 bases at J, leaving 2 bases unmatched. The CDR3 is 14 amino acids. From germline, CDR1 is SGHTA and CDR2 FQGNSA. This chain's CDR3 is CASSLGTGHQPQHF. The CDR3, as DNA: TGTGCCAGCAGCTTAGGGACAGGCCATCAGCCCCAGCATTTT.

Concerning this clone: A read error may account for a junction end that differs from germline. The genes are TRBV19 and TRBJ2-7, with TRBD2 matching 8 bases. This CDR3 has 14 amino acids. Per germline, CDR1 LNHDA and CDR2 SQIVND (reference sequence). For the CDR3, the DNA is TGTGCCAGTAGTAAGGCGGGAGGCTCCGACGAGCAGTACTTC. This gives the protein CASSKAGGSDEQYF.

J is TRBJ2-4 and V is TRBV9; possible D gene TRBD1, 5 bases. Trimming removed 4 bases from V and 2 bases from J, with 22 bases in between. Germline CDR1 and CDR2: SGDLS and YYNGEE. The CDR3 runs to 18 residues. The CDR3 bases are TGTGCCAGCAGCCCCCGCGGCGACAGCCCCACGTCCAAAAACATTCAGTACTTC. Amino acid sequence: CASSPRGDSPTSKNIQYF.

The CDR3 here is CASSPSGGPETQYF. For the CDR3, the DNA is TGTGCCAGCTCACCCAGTGGGGGCCCTGAGACCCAGTACTTC. The chain couples TRBV18 to TRBJ2-5; D is possibly TRBD1 (6 bases). The CDR3 extends over 14 amino acids. The germline V gene encodes CDR1 KGHSH and CDR2 LQKENI. V was shortened by 3 bases and J by 5 bases, with 13 bases between the two germline ends.